Shown below are 31 T cell receptor beta chains from a single sample sequenced in a study of T cell repertoires in aging, cancer and after chemotherapy. Peripheral blood genomic DNA, not sorted cells or RNA, was the template. A mixed TRB-A/B primer pool amplified rearranged TRB by multiplex touch-down PCR. TCRdb re-called the multiplex PCR reads through MiXCR, storing one row per CDR3 protein. This table has thousands of distinct CDR3 sequences, less than 40% appearing once. The sequenced sample was blood. Receptors originate from a human donor in good health.

The V and J genes are TRBV12-3 or TRBV12-4 and TRBJ2-1; 9 bases align to TRBD1. The J call may not be correct, given that the DNA end is closer to TRBJ2-7. There are 12 residues in the CDR3. The CDR3 spells CASSTGGYEQYF. CDR3 nucleotide sequence: TGTGCCAGCAGTACAGGGGGCTATGAGCAGTACTTC.

The chain uses TRBV24-1 and TRBJ2-3, with 11 bases that match TRBD2. The germline gives CDR1 KGHDR, CDR2 SFDVKD. V was pared by 6 bases and J by 9 bases, with 10 bases of the junction left unmatched. The CDR3 totals 15 residues. The CDR3 DNA sequence: TGTGCCACCAGTCCTAGCGGGGGGTCTCAAGGGACGCAGTATTTT. Amino acid sequence: CATSPSGGSQGTQYF.

CDR3: CASYGGRGWYGYTF. DNA of the CDR3: TGTGCCAGCTACGGCGGGCGGGGTTGGTATGGCTACACCTTC. The rearrangement joins TRBV6-1 to TRBJ1-2; D not resolved. This CDR3 comprises 14 residues. Germline-derived CDR1 and CDR2 are MNHNS and SASEGT. Trimming pared 8 bases from V and 5 bases from J, leaving 18 bases between.

J is TRBJ1-1 and V is TRBV12-3 or TRBV12-4; tentatively, D is TRBD1 (5 bases). This CDR3 contains 15 residues. Between the trimmed V and J ends, which lost 5 bases and 9 bases, there was a span of 22 bases. Written as DNA, the CDR3 is TGTGCCAGCAGTCACACTTCGGGGACCGGCGTTAAAGCTTTCTTT. It encodes CASSHTSGTGVKAFF.

The gene calls are TRBV12-3 or TRBV12-4 and TRBJ2-1; 12 bases match TRBD1. The CDR3 has 16 residues. J lost 8 bases, V lost 6 bases, and 11 bases had no gene match. CDR3 amino acids: CASRQGGTGGWYEQFF. The CDR3 coding sequence is TGTGCCAGCAGACAAGGGGGGACAGGGGGCTGGTATGAGCAGTTCTTC.

As for this clonotype: A clone one base away is much larger, so this may be a read error. The V gene is TRBV29-1, the J gene TRBJ2-7; weak D call: TRBD1 (5 bases). V lost 3 bases and J 5 bases, leaving 11 bases between the germline ends. The CDR3 is made up of 12 amino acids. CDR1 is SQVTM, CDR2 ANQGSEA, per germline. Written as DNA, the CDR3 is TGCAGCGTTGACAGACAGTACAACGAGCAGTACTTC. Translated: CSVDRQYNEQYF.

This rearrangement joins TRBV12-3 or TRBV12-4 to TRBJ1-2, with D possibly TRBD1 on 5 matching bases. This CDR3 is 13 amino acids long. The V gene lost 5 bases and the J gene lost 5 bases, with 12 bases spanning the gap. The CDR3 loop reads CASSPGTRYGYTF. DNA for the CDR3: TGTGCCAGCAGTCCCGGGACCCGATATGGCTACACCTTC.

This clonotype appeared once. The chain links TRBV19 to TRBJ1-1; 8 bases are shared with TRBD1. Losses at the gene ends were 9 bases for V and 2 bases for J; bases not matched to a gene: 8. Germline CDR1 is LNHDA and CDR2 is SQIVND (reference sequence). The CDR3 has 14 residues. DNA for the CDR3: TGTGCCAGCAGCTTGGGACAGGCTAACACTGAAGCTTTCTTT. Its protein is CASSLGQANTEAFF.

This clonotype was seen a single time. This sequence joins TRBV20-1 and TRBJ2-6; a possible D gene is TRBD1 (5 bases). The V gene's germline CDR1 is DFQATT and CDR2 SNEGSKA (reference sequence). The CDR3 length is 17 residues. With 1 base removed from V and 0 bases from J, the gap between germline ends came to 13 bases. The CDR3, as DNA: TGCAGTGCTAGAGTACAGGTTGCCCACTCTGGGGCCAACGTCCTGACTTTC. Its protein is CSARVQVAHSGANVLTF.

The rearrangement links TRBV12-3 or TRBV12-4 to TRBJ1-2; the D is unclear. The CDR3 extends over 14 amino acids. V dropped 2 bases and J dropped 0 bases, with 7 bases sitting between them. The CDR3 bases are TGTGCCAGCAGTTTATCGAAAGCTAACTATGGCTACACCTTC. Amino acid sequence: CASSLSKANYGYTF.

The genes are TRBV13 and TRBJ2-7; 8 bases line up with TRBD2. With 6 bases clipped from V and 3 bases from J, the junction kept 7 bases outside the gene matches. The CDR3 loop spans 14 amino acids. CDR1 and CDR2 (germline): PRHDT, FYEKMQ (reference sequence). The CDR3 protein is CASRPSGRSYEQYF. CDR3 in DNA: TGTGCCAGCAGACCTAGCGGGCGCAGCTACGAGCAGTACTTC. Filled out from reference TRBV13 and TRBJ2-7, the complete variable domain reads AAGVIQSPRHLIKEKRETATLKCYPIPRHDTVYWYQQGPGQDPQFLISFYEKMQSDKGSIPDRFSAQQFSDYHSELNMSSLELGDSALYFCASRPSGRSYEQYFGPGTRLTVT.

The sample holds a few counts of this clonotype. The rearrangement joins TRBV6-2 or TRBV6-3 to TRBJ2-1; 12 bases match TRBD1. Germline V gives CDR1 MNHEY, CDR2 SVGEGT. CDR3 length: 16 residues. J gave up 7 bases and V 4 bases, and 8 bases lay outside the gene matches. This CDR3 is CASSSAGTGGMNEQFF. The CDR3, as DNA: TGTGCCAGCAGTTCCGCCGGGACAGGGGGCATGAATGAGCAGTTCTTC.

A few counts support this clonotype. This chain joins TRBV6-1 and TRBJ1-2; 9 bases match TRBD1. The CDR3 spans 15 residues. Germline V gene lookup returns CDR1 MNHNS and CDR2 SASEGT. V shed 8 bases and J 3 bases; nucleotides not matched to a gene: 10. The CDR3 coding sequence is TGTGCCAGCTTTGGGGTGAGGACAGGGGACTATGGCTACACCTTC. Translating it yields CASFGVRTGDYGYTF.

V is TRBV10-3 and J is TRBJ1-2; the match to TRBD1 covers 7 bases. From germline, CDR1 is ENHRY and CDR2 SYGVKD. V shed 10 bases, J shed 2 bases, and the junction held 10 bases outside the gene matches. The CDR3 runs 14 residues. Here the CDR3 DNA reads TGTGCCACTCTCGACAGGGACGCGAACTATGGCTACACCTTC. It yields the protein CATLDRDANYGYTF.

In its sample, this clonotype was seen a few times. V gene TRBV6-6 combines with J gene TRBJ1-1, with D hard to call. Trimming left V 2 bases short and J 7 bases short, with 8 bases between. Germline V gene lookup returns CDR1 MNHNY and CDR2 SVGAGI (reference sequence). The CDR3 is 12 residues long. CDR3 coding DNA: TGTGCCAGCAGTTACGTGGCATATGAAGCTTTCTTT. It translates to CASSYVAYEAFF.

By frequency in the sample, this clonotype is medium-sized. V is TRBV29-1 and J is TRBJ1-1, with D possibly TRBD1 on 6 matching bases. Trimming took off 7 bases at V and 0 bases at J, with 12 bases between the two ends. CDR1 and CDR2 (germline): SQVTM, ANQGSEA. The CDR3 has 13 amino acids. The CDR3, as DNA: TGCAGCGCGGGACACACGTTGAACACTGAAGCTTTCTTT. This codes for CSAGHTLNTEAFF. Together with reference TRBV29-1 and TRBJ1-1, the CDR3 gives the full variable domain: SAVISQKPSRDICQRGTSLTIQCQVDSQVTMMFWYRQQPGQSLTLIATANQGSEATYESGFVIDKFPISRPNLTFSTLTVSNMSPEDSSIYLCSAGHTLNTEAFFGQGTRLTVV.

In the case of this clonotype: Mismatch with germline at one junction end may stem from a read error. The CDR3 protein is CAWSKSLLAYSYTF. The CDR3 coding sequence is TGTGCCTGGAGTAAGTCCCTCCTGGCCTATAGCTACACCTTC. This chain uses TRBV30 with TRBJ1-2; D gene unclear. Germline CDR1 is GTSNPN and CDR2 is SVGIG (reference sequence). This CDR3 has 14 amino acids.

In its sample, this clonotype is medium-sized (0.01 to 0.1%). This chain connects TRBV6-5 to TRBJ2-2; D is unresolved. V lost 7 bases, J lost 7 bases, and 10 bases lay in between. The CDR3 contains 12 residues. The germline gives CDR1 MNHEY, CDR2 SVGAGI. CDR3 nucleotide sequence: TGTGCCAGCACCCTTCACGGCGGGGAGCTGTTTTTT. This encodes CASTLHGGELFF.

There are a few counts of this clonotype. The gene calls are TRBV27 and TRBJ1-6; D remains ambiguous. Germline lookup yields CDR1 MNHEY and CDR2 SMNVEV (reference sequence). The CDR3 runs 11 residues. V lost 9 bases and J 11 bases, leaving 11 bases between the germline ends. The chain's CDR3 is CASCWMPPLHF. CDR3 nucleotide sequence: TGTGCCAGTTGTTGGATGCCACCCCTCCACTTT.

This clonotype qualifies as medium-sized. The V call is TRBV27, the J call TRBJ2-1; no definite D call. The germline V gene encodes CDR1 MNHEY and CDR2 SMNVEV (reference sequence). Trimming took 1 base from V and 8 from J, leaving 9 bases between them. The CDR3 covers 13 residues. CDR3 in amino acids: CASSLLSSHEQFF. The CDR3, as DNA: TGTGCCAGCAGTTTATTAAGCAGCCATGAGCAGTTCTTC.

This chain links TRBV21-1 with TRBJ2-3; the table's TRBD2 call for D was not verified on the DNA. TRBV21-1 is an annotated pseudogene. The CDR3 covers 16 residues. In nucleotides, the CDR3 is TGTGCCAGCAGCAATTGGAAACTAGTGGGGTCAGATACGCAGTATTTT. Its translation: CASSNWKLVGSDTQYF.

This clonotype came up a few times. The V gene is TRBV29-1, the J gene TRBJ1-5; D gene uncertain. The germline V gene has CDR1 SQVTM and CDR2 ANQGSEA. The V end was cut by 4 bases, the J end by 0 bases, with 7 bases between. The CDR3 runs 13 residues. The DNA of the CDR3 is TGCAGCGTTGGAGAGAATAGCAATCAGCCCCAGCATTTT. Translated: CSVGENSNQPQHF.

V gene TRBV5-6 combines with J gene TRBJ1-2; D may be TRBD1 (5 bases). This CDR3 is built from 14 residues. Trimming took 2 bases from V and 7 from J, leaving 15 bases between them. From germline, CDR1 is SGHDT and CDR2 YYEEEE. In nucleotides, the CDR3 is TGTGCCAGCAGCTTAGCGGGACCTCTATTTGGCTACACCTTC. It specifies CASSLAGPLFGYTF.

The chain combines TRBV6-2 or TRBV6-3 with TRBJ1-1; D not resolved. V lost 4 bases to trimming and J lost 2 bases, with 8 bases between them. CDR3 length equals 13 residues. Germline V gene data show CDR1 as MNHEY and CDR2 as SVGEGT. DNA of the CDR3: TGTGCCAGCAGTTTCCGCTACAACACTGAAGCTTTCTTT. Translation gives CASSFRYNTEAFF.

This chain joins TRBV7-4 and TRBJ2-3; 10 bases are a match to TRBD2. This CDR3 region has 15 residues. With 6 bases clipped from V and 2 bases from J, the junction kept 5 bases outside the gene matches. The germline gives CDR1 SGHVT, CDR2 SQSDAQ. The CDR3 loop reads CASRNSGGNTDTQYF. The CDR3 coding sequence is TGTGCCAGCAGGAATAGCGGGGGGAACACAGATACGCAGTATTTT.

This clonotype was recorded a few times. The J gene is TRBJ1-1, the V gene TRBV30; unclear D gene. This CDR3 has 12 amino acids. With 2 bases removed from V and 7 bases from J, the gap between germline ends came to 11 bases. Germline V gene data show CDR1 as GTSNPN and CDR2 as SVGIG (reference sequence). In DNA, the CDR3 is TGTGCCTGGAGTCTTAGTGGGGTTGAAGCTTTCTTT. Translating gives CAWSLSGVEAFF.

This chain joins TRBV7-6 and TRBJ2-3; D gene ambiguous. V was cut by 5 bases and J by 1 base, with 10 bases left in between. CDR3 length: 14 residues. Germline-derived CDR1 and CDR2 are SGHVS and FNYEAQ. The CDR3 DNA reads TGTGCCAGCAGCGATATCGATGGCACAGATACGCAGTATTTT. Protein product: CASSDIDGTDTQYF.

The chain is built from TRBV18 and TRBJ2-1; 9 nucleotides line up with TRBD1. The CDR3 totals 15 residues. V trimming: 8 bases; J trimming: 4 bases; junction bases outside the gene matches: 9. Germline CDR1 KGHSH, CDR2 LQKENI. The CDR3 DNA is TGTGCCAGCCAGCGGACAGGGGAACCGTACAATGAGCAGTTCTTC. Translating it yields CASQRTGEPYNEQFF. The whole variable domain, filled in from reference TRBV18 and TRBJ2-1, reads NAGVMQNPRHLVRRRGQEARLRCSPMKGHSHVYWYRQLPEEGLKFMVYLQKENIIDESGMPKERFSAEFPKEGPSILRIQQVVRGDSAAYFCASQRTGEPYNEQFFGPGTRLTVL.

V gene TRBV21-1 combines with J gene TRBJ1-4. TRBV21-1 is a pseudogene locus. This CDR3 has 11 residues. CDR3 in amino acids: CASSKGGKLFF. The CDR3 nucleotides are TGTGCCAGCAGCAAAGGCGGAAAACTGTTTTTT.

The V gene is TRBV10-3, the J gene TRBJ2-2; no clear D gene. Between the trimmed V and J ends, which lost 2 bases and 4 bases, there was a span of 11 bases. The CDR3 length is 15 residues. Per germline, CDR1 ENHRY and CDR2 SYGVKD. The CDR3 loop reads CAISESGKRTGELFF. For the CDR3, the DNA is TGTGCCATCAGTGAGAGTGGGAAGCGCACCGGGGAGCTGTTTTTT.

This clonotype was counted between two and nine times. This sequence joins TRBV18 and TRBJ1-2; maybe TRBD1 (5 bases). This CDR3 has 14 amino acids. V was clipped by 9 bases and J by 4 bases, with 18 bases between them. Germline V gene data show CDR1 as KGHSH and CDR2 as LQKENI. CDR3 in amino acids: CASSLIQVPYGYTF. CDR3 nucleotides: TGTGCCAGTTCCTTAATACAGGTTCCCTATGGCTACACCTTC.